These T cell receptor beta chains were read from a single sample in a study of memory CD4+ T cells and cytomegalovirus serostatus. TCRdb's copy holds only in-frame clones and misses some; the assay was immunoSEQ multiplex PCR. The data contain tens of thousands of clones, 82% of them singletons. Source material: memory CD4+ T cells from blood. The receptor set was obtained from an adult in good health and CMV-seronegative. Both conserved end residues are part of each CDR3. Each record gives: J gene, D gene, clone size, V gene, CDR3 DNA, CDR3 protein. A D gene is named only where the DNA matches it firmly. Only part of the rows carry a size: once, few, many, or a class if the clone is expanded.

TRBJ1-1 . medium-sized TRBV4-2 TGTGCCAGCAGCCCGAGAGGGACCAACACTGAAGCTTTCTTT CASSPRGTNTEAFF
TRBJ1-4 TRBD1 . TRBV4-1 TGCACCAGCAGCCAAGATCGAATAACGACAGGGACAACAACTAATGAAAAACTGTTTTTT CTSSQDRITTGTTTNEKLFF
TRBJ2-7 . . TRBV27 TGTGCCAGCAGCCCGGGCGTCAGCATAACCTACGAGCAGTACTTC CASSPGVSITYEQYF
TRBJ1-5 TRBD1 . TRBV6-5 TGTGCCAGCAGTTACCGCAGGGGGAATCAGCCCCAGCATTTT CASSYRRGNQPQHF
TRBJ1-1 TRBD1 . TRBV28 TGTGCCAGCCGACAGGGCCCTCAAACAGCTTTCTTT CASRQGPQTAFF
TRBJ1-1 TRBD1 few TRBV19 TGTGCCAGTAGTCCCCAGGCAGGGGGGGTCACTGAAGCTTTCTTT CASSPQAGGVTEAFF
TRBJ2-7 . . TRBV2 TGTGCCAGCAGTGGAGGACAGTACCCCTACGAGCAGTACTTC CASSGGQYPYEQYF
TRBJ2-3 . . TRBV5-4 TGTGCCAGCAGCCCTGACGGTTCTAGCACAGATACGCAGTATTTT CASSPDGSSTDTQYF
TRBJ2-1 . . TRBV6-5 TGTGCCAGCAGTTACTTTCGGGGAGGCAATGAGCAGTTCTTC CASSYFRGGNEQFF
TRBJ1-3 . . TRBV4-2 TGTGCCAGCAGCCAAGATCAAGTTATCGGAAACACCATATATTTT CASSQDQVIGNTIYF
TRBJ2-3 TRBD2 . TRBV29-1 TGCAGCGTTGAAATAGCGGGGGCCACAGATACGCAGTATTTT CSVEIAGATDTQYF
TRBJ2-1 . . TRBV5-5 TGTGCCAGCAGCCCAGCCGGCTACAATGAGCAGTTCTTC CASSPAGYNEQFF
TRBJ1-1 . . TRBV11-2 TGTGCCAGCAGCCAAGTACGGGGTTTCGGTGAAGCTTTCTTT CASSQVRGFGEAFF
TRBJ2-7 TRBD2 . TRBV5-5 TGTGCCAGCAGCCGACAAGGAACTAGCGCGTACGAGCAGTACTTC CASSRQGTSAYEQYF
TRBJ2-7 TRBD2 . TRBV7-2 TGTGCCAGCAGGGGAGGGTCCTACGAGCAGTACTTC CASRGGSYEQYF
TRBJ2-5 . . TRBV2 TGTGCCAGCAGTCGAGCACAGGGCAGGGAAGAGACCCAGTACTTC CASSRAQGREETQYF
TRBJ2-2 TRBD1 . TRBV28 TGTGCCAGCAGTTTTCCCCAACAGGGGATCACCGGGGAGCTGTTTTTT CASSFPQQGITGELFF
TRBJ1-2 TRBD1 . TRBV7-2 TGTGCCAGCAGCCTGACAGGGGGAAACCACTATGGCTACACCTTC CASSLTGGNHYGYTF
TRBJ1-6 . . TRBV15 TGTGCCACCAGCAGAGGAACAGGAGATCGTTCACCCCTCCACTTT CATSRGTGDRSPLHF
TRBJ2-7 TRBD2 . TRBV4-1 TGCGCCAGCAGCCAAGATATCCAGCGGGGGGGCCAATACGAGCAGTACTTC CASSQDIQRGGQYEQYF
TRBJ1-2 TRBD1 . TRBV15 TGTGCCACCAGCAGAGATGGTAGTGACAGGGACCTCTATGGCTACACCTTC CATSRDGSDRDLYGYTF
TRBJ1-2 . . TRBV5-6 TGTGCCAGCAGCTTGGACCACTATGGCTACACCTTC CASSLDHYGYTF
TRBJ2-7 . . TRBV7-6 TGTGCCAGCAGCTTAGCGAGCTCCTACGAGCAGTACTTC CASSLASSYEQYF
TRBJ1-1 . . TRBV28 TGTGCCAGCAGTTCATACTTGGACGACACTGAAGCTTTCTTT CASSSYLDDTEAFF
TRBJ1-5 . . TRBV7-2 TGTGCCAGCAGCTTCGTCGGGGGAGGTAATCAGCCCCAGCATTTT CASSFVGGGNQPQHF
TRBJ2-5 . . TRBV7-6 TGTGCCAGCAGCTTAGGCCCCCAAGAGACCCAGTACTTC CASSLGPQETQYF
TRBJ1-2 TRBD1 . TRBV28 TGTGCCAGCAGTTTTTGGGGACAGGAGGACTATGGCTACACCTTC CASSFWGQEDYGYTF
TRBJ1-2 TRBD1 . TRBV19 TGTGCCAGTAGCGATCCAGGGGGTAGAAGCTACACCTTC CASSDPGGRSYTF
TRBJ1-3 . . TRBV6-1 TGTGCCAGCAGGGGCATAAACACCATATATTTT CASRGINTIYF
TRBJ1-4 . . TRBV5-1 TGCGCCAGCAGCTTGGGCGGGACATCCCATGATGAAAAACTGTTTTTT CASSLGGTSHDEKLFF
TRBJ2-6 TRBD1 . TRBV19 TGTGCCAGTAGCCGGACAGGGCTCTCTGGGGCCAACGTCCTGACTTTC CASSRTGLSGANVLTF
TRBJ2-3 . . TRBV28 TGTGCCAGCAGTTCCATCGATGGTCAACATACGCAGTATTTT CASSSIDGQHTQYF
TRBJ1-2 TRBD1 . TRBV5-6 TGTGCCAGCAGCTTGATGAGACAGGGATATGGCTACACCTTC CASSLMRQGYGYTF
TRBJ1-4 TRBD1 few TRBV6-5 TGTGCCAGCAGTAATCGACAGGGAATGAAAAAACTGTTTTTT CASSNRQGMKKLFF
TRBJ2-1 TRBD1 . TRBV11-3 TGTGCCAGCAGCTTGTTCAGGGGGAATGAGCAGTTCTTC CASSLFRGNEQFF
TRBJ2-5 . . TRBV6-4 TGTGCCAGCAGGGTGGACACAATCCAAGAGACCCAGTACTTC CASRVDTIQETQYF
TRBJ2-1 TRBD1 . TRBV5-6 TGTGCCAGCAACCTCCAGGGGGCGCGCGATGAGCAGTTCTTC CASNLQGARDEQFF
TRBJ1-2 . few TRBV29-1 TGCAGCCTGGGTGCGGATCATGGCTACACCTTC CSLGADHGYTF
TRBJ2-3 TRBD2 . TRBV7-2 TGTGCCAGCAGCTTAGTTCTCGGGGGGGTCACAGATACGCAGTATTTT CASSLVLGGVTDTQYF
TRBJ2-2 TRBD1 . TRBV4-2 TGTGCCAGCAGCCCCAAGACAGGGGGCAACACCGGGGAGCTGTTTTTT CASSPKTGGNTGELFF
TRBJ1-1 . . TRBV6-5 TGTGCCAGCACAAACATATTGAACACTGAAGCTTTCTTT CASTNILNTEAFF
TRBJ2-7 TRBD1 . TRBV30 TGTGCCTGGAGGAAGGGGACAGGGGGTACCTACGAGCAGTACTTC CAWRKGTGGTYEQYF
TRBJ2-2 TRBD1 . TRBV7-2 TGTGCCAGCAGCACCGTACAGGGGATCGGGGAGCTGTTTTTT CASSTVQGIGELFF
TRBJ1-2 TRBD1 few TRBV2 TGTGCCAGCAGCGAGACAGACAGGGGGCATGGCTACACCTTC CASSETDRGHGYTF
TRBJ2-1 TRBD2 . TRBV9 TGTGCCAGCAGCGTAGATCCCCCTAGCGGGGTTTACAATGAGCAGTTCTTC CASSVDPPSGVYNEQFF
TRBJ1-1 . . TRBV7-9 TGTGCCAGCAGCTTAGATATTTTCGGGACGCCCGAGGAAGCTTTCTTT CASSLDIFGTPEEAFF
TRBJ1-1 . . TRBV5-1 TGCGCCAGCACGCTCGACACGGGGACGGGCACTGAAGCTTTCTTT CASTLDTGTGTEAFF
TRBJ2-7 . . TRBV5-1 TGCGCCAGCAGCGCAACCGCAGGGGCCTTCGGCGAGCAGTACTTC CASSATAGAFGEQYF
TRBJ2-7 . . TRBV2 TGTGCCAGCAGTGAAGGCCAAGTAGTTCTGGCCTACGAGCAGTACTTC CASSEGQVVLAYEQYF
TRBJ1-6 TRBD1 . TRBV2 TGTGCCAGCAGTGAAGCAGGGGGGGGGACAGGAGGGAATTCACCCCTCCACTTT CASSEAGGGTGGNSPLHF
TRBJ2-3 TRBD2 . TRBV5-4 TGTGCCAGCGCCCGGGCGGGGGGGTACACAGATACGCAGTATTTT CASARAGGYTDTQYF
TRBJ2-1 TRBD2 . TRBV2 TGTGCCACCTCAGCGGGGGGCGAGCAGTTCTTC CATSAGGEQFF
TRBJ1-1 . . TRBV5-4 TGTGCCAGCAGCTTGGATAGCTTGAGTGAAGCTTTCTTT CASSLDSLSEAFF
TRBJ2-7 . . TRBV6-4 TGTGCCAGCAGTGACAGGAAGACAGGCTCCTACGAGCAGTACTTC CASSDRKTGSYEQYF
TRBJ1-3 . . TRBV30 TGTGCCTGGGGACGGGCCACGAGCTCTGGAAACACCATATATTTT CAWGRATSSGNTIYF
TRBJ2-4 . once TRBV25-1 TGTGCCAGCAGTGACCGGGGTAAAAACATTCAGTACTTC CASSDRGKNIQYF